The clone carrying this T cell receptor beta chain was recorded only once. These data belong to a study of technical replicates of blood from a handful of donors. This CDR3 spans 14 amino acids. Deletions cut 3 bases from V and 2 bases from J, with 11 bases between. Germline values: CDR1 MNHEY, CDR2 SVGAGI. This table comes from immunoSEQ multiplex PCR, and its TCRdb copy is limited to in-frame clones, with some not included. The table records around 70,000 clones, approximately 97% of them present only once. This clonotype originated in a human donor in good health. The sample was T cells isolated from PBMCs. The V gene is TRBV6-5, the J gene TRBJ2-7; possible D gene TRBD2, 6 bases. CDR3 protein: CASSYGSGTYEQYF. CDR3 in DNA: TGTGCCAGCAGTTATGGTAGCGGCACCTACGAGCAGTACTTC.